This entry features one T cell receptor beta chain sequence. Libraries were prepared by immunoSEQ multiplex PCR; TCRdb keeps only in-frame clonotypes and omits some of them. The data show 130,000 to 150,000 clones, 82% seen once. This record belongs to a study of T cell responses to AZD1222 COVID-19 vaccine. The germline V gene has CDR1 MNHEY and CDR2 SVGAGI. Trimming cost V 6 bases and J 4 bases; bases outside gene matches: 7. This CDR3 is 15 amino acids long. This chain uses TRBV6-5 with TRBJ2-7; 12 nucleotides line up with TRBD1. This material consisted of peripheral blood, taken on day 0 of MenACWY control vaccination. This clonotype originated in an adult in good health. CDR3 coding DNA: TGTGCCAGCAGAGCCGGGACAGGGGGCTTATACGAGCAGTACTTC. Residues: CASRAGTGGLYEQYF.